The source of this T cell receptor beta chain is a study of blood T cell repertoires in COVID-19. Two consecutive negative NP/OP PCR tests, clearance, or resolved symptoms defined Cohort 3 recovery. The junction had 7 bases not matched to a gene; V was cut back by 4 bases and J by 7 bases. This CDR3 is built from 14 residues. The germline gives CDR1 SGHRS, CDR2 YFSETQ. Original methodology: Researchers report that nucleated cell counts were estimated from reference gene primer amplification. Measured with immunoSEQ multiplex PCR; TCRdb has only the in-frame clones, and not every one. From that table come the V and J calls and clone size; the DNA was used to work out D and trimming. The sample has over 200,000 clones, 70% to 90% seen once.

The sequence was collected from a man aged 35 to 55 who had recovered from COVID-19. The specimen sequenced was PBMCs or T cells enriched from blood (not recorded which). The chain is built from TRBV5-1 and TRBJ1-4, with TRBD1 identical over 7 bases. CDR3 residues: CASSLGGVGEKLFF. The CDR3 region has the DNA TGCGCCAGCAGCCTAGGGGGCGTGGGTGAAAAACTGTTTTTT.